This T cell receptor beta chain originates from a study of CD8+ T cells in alopecia areata. Whole-study context: Tofacitinib exposure lasted 6 to 18 months, followed by 6 months off drug.

The CDR3 runs 16 residues. The germline V and J ends were trimmed by 1 base and 3 bases, with 13 bases remaining between them. Per germline, CDR1 SGHVS and CDR2 FQNEAQ. Extracted RNA was reverse transcribed, and the resulting cDNA served as sequencing template. Sequencing was performed with immunoSEQ multiplex PCR; in TCRdb, only in-frame clones are kept and a portion is missing. Of some 130,000 clones listed, 49% are singletons. This TCR was recovered from a human donor with alopecia areata. The chain links TRBV7-8 to TRBJ2-1; D gene ambiguous. This specimen was CD8+ T cells sorted from blood, taken at week 0. CDR3 DNA sequence: TGTGCCAGCAGCTTAGATGTAGGCCCCGTCTACAATGAGCAGTTCTTC. It translates to CASSLDVGPVYNEQFF.